This TCR beta chain is from a study of blood T cell repertoires in COVID-19. The CDR3 has 15 residues. With 3 bases clipped from V and 4 bases from J, the junction kept 8 bases outside the gene matches. The germline V gene encodes CDR1 LGHDT and CDR2 YNNKEL (reference sequence). In the original analysis: The assay estimated nucleated cells by amplifying reference gene primers. Generated by immunoSEQ multiplex PCR, the TCRdb table keeps only in-frame clones and is missing some. Clone size and the V and J calls come from that table; the DNA yielded D and trimming. This sample carries 300,000 to 500,000 clones, around 89% of them seen once, and the ten largest clones take 0.97%.

This sequence originates from a young woman with acute COVID-19. The sequenced sample was PBMCs or T cells enriched from blood (not recorded which). This chain connects TRBV3-1 (or the pseudogene TRBV3-2) to TRBJ2-7; 8 bases match TRBD2. In DNA form, the CDR3 reads TGTGCCAGCAGCCATACAGCGGGGGCCTTTTACGAGCAGTACTTC. Its translation: CASSHTAGAFYEQYF.